One sample yielded the 29 T cell receptor beta chains listed below, sequenced in a study of immune cell composition in non-small cell lung cancer. Normal lung was sampled as far from the tumour as possible, at least 3 cm. Here immunoSEQ multiplex PCR was the method, and the copy in TCRdb shows in-frame clones only, minus some. In the table there are about 9,000 clones, about 80% of which are singletons. The sample comprised non-adjacent lung tissue. The source of these receptors is a human donor with non-small cell lung cancer.

The chain recombines TRBV7-6 with TRBJ2-1, with D possibly being TRBD2 (6 bases). The ends were cut back, 6 bases at V and 7 bases at J, with 16 bases in the middle. The germline gives CDR1 SGHVS, CDR2 FNYEAQ. The CDR3 contains 14 residues. The DNA for the CDR3 is TGTGCCAGCAGTGCGACTAGGGGAAAGAATGAGCAGTTCTTC. Translation gives CASSATRGKNEQFF. Complete variable domain (other parts from reference TRBV7-6 and TRBJ2-1): GAGVSQSPRYKVTKRGQDVALRCDPISGHVSLYWYRQALGQGPEFLTYFNYEAQQDKSGLPNDRFSAERPEGSISTLTIQRTEQRDSAMYRCASSATRGKNEQFFGPGTRLTVL.

The chain is built from TRBV10-3 and TRBJ1-1; perhaps TRBD1 as D (5 bases). There are 13 residues in the CDR3. Per germline, CDR1 ENHRY and CDR2 SYGVKD. Trimming stripped 4 bases from V and 2 bases from J, with 8 bases between. The CDR3 sequence: CAISVGPNTEAFF. The CDR3 coding sequence is TGTGCCATCAGTGTGGGACCCAACACTGAAGCTTTCTTT.

V is TRBV7-6 and J is TRBJ1-1, with 7 bases identical to TRBD1. V gave up 1 base and J gave up 5 bases; unmatched junction bases: 7. Germline CDR1 SGHVS, CDR2 FNYEAQ. This CDR3 has 15 amino acids. The CDR3 region has the DNA TGTGCCAGCAGCTTAGAGAGCGCAGGGGGTACTGAAGCTTTCTTT. Protein: CASSLESAGGTEAFF.

This chain links TRBV28 with TRBJ1-5; D gene ambiguous. The length of the CDR3 is 19 residues. Germline lookup yields CDR1 MDHEN and CDR2 SYDVKM. V lost 4 bases and J lost 0, with 22 bases in between. CDR3 DNA: TGTGCCAGCAGTTATGGGGTAGGACTACACCCTTATAGCAATCAGCCCCAGCATTTT. Its translation: CASSYGVGLHPYSNQPQHF.

This sequence joins TRBV20-1 and TRBJ2-1; tentatively, D is TRBD2 (6 bases). Trimming removed 5 bases from V and 12 bases from J, with 8 bases in between. Germline V lookup: CDR1 DFQATT, CDR2 SNEGSKA (reference sequence). The CDR3 loop spans 9 amino acids. The CDR3 nucleotides are TGCAGTGCTCAACTAGCGCAGTTCTTC. It encodes CSAQLAQFF.

CDR3 nucleotide sequence: TGTGCCAGCAGTTTAGGGACAGGATCCTACAATGAGCAGTTCTTC. Its translation: CASSLGTGSYNEQFF. This chain connects TRBV27 to TRBJ2-1; 8 nucleotides agree with TRBD1. V lost 2 bases, J lost 1 base, and 1 base stayed unmatched. The CDR3 extends over 15 amino acids. Germline V gene data show CDR1 as MNHEY and CDR2 as SMNVEV (reference sequence).

In its sample, this clone was seen once. The V gene is TRBV4-3, the J gene TRBJ1-4; D not certain. V dropped 1 base and J dropped 5 bases, with 11 bases sitting between them. CDR1 and CDR2 from the germline V gene are LGHNA and YSLEER. This CDR3 is 15 amino acids long. The CDR3 bases are TGCGCCAGCAGCCAAGGGGCAGACTTCAATGAAAAACTGTTTTTT. Its translation: CASSQGADFNEKLFF.

The V and J genes are TRBV28 and TRBJ2-1, with TRBD2 as a possible D gene (6 bases). The CDR3 consists of 16 residues. Germline V gene lookup returns CDR1 MDHEN and CDR2 SYDVKM. The V gene lost 10 bases and the J gene lost 4 bases, with 23 bases spanning the gap. CDR3 bases: TGTGCCATCCAACCCCTCGGGGAAGGAGGGTACAATGAGCAGTTCTTC. It translates to CAIQPLGEGGYNEQFF. The full variable domain, rest sourced from reference TRBV28 and TRBJ2-1, is DVKVTQSSRYLVKRTGEKVFLECVQDMDHENMFWYRQDPGLGLRLIYFSYDVKMKEKGDIPEGYSVSREKKERFSLILESASTNQTSMYLCAIQPLGEGGYNEQFFGPGTRLTVL.

This sequence joins TRBV30 and TRBJ2-5; D is possibly TRBD2 (5 bases). Trimming pared 1 base from V and 10 bases from J, leaving 13 bases between. Per the germline V gene, CDR1 is GTSNPN and CDR2 is SVGIG (reference sequence). The CDR3 loop spans 12 amino acids. The CDR3 region is CAWSEPRRSQYF. The CDR3 DNA reads TGTGCCTGGAGTGAACCGAGGAGGAGCCAGTACTTC.

In this sample, this clone turned up a few times. The chain couples TRBV6-1 to TRBJ2-7, with D uncertain. V lost 8 bases and J 3 bases, leaving 11 bases between the germline ends. CDR1 MNHNS and CDR2 SASEGT come from the germline V gene. The CDR3 is made up of 12 amino acids. CDR3 sequence reads: CASGSLNYEQYF. CDR3 nucleotide sequence: TGTGCCAGCGGGTCCTTAAACTACGAGCAGTACTTC.

The rearrangement links TRBV5-4 to TRBJ1-1, with 9 bases lining up with TRBD1. After removal of 1 base from V and 0 bases from J, the junction contained 1 base not matched to a gene. Germline V gene sequence: CDR1 SGHNT, CDR2 YYREEE (reference sequence). This CDR3 is 15 amino acids long. The CDR3 DNA is TGTGCCAGCAGCTTGCGGACAGGGGTGAACACTGAAGCTTTCTTT. Amino acid sequence: CASSLRTGVNTEAFF.

With respect to this clone: Other DNA sequences in the same sample also yield this CDR3. The chain employs TRBV11-3 and TRBJ2-3; 7 bases align to TRBD2. Germline trimming cut 5 bases from V and 2 bases from J; bases unmatched to any gene: 7. Germline-derived CDR1 and CDR2 are SGHNT and YENEEA. The CDR3 spans 15 residues. CDR3 in amino acids: CASSPGGGPTDTQYF. CDR3 DNA sequence: TGTGCCAGCAGCCCCGGGGGAGGGCCCACAGATACGCAGTATTTT.

CDR3 loop: CASSLGQGPNTIYF. CDR3 in DNA: TGTGCCAGCAGCCTCGGACAGGGACCAAACACCATATATTTT. The chain has TRBV14 and TRBJ1-3, with 8 bases matching TRBD1. Germline values: CDR1 SGHDN, CDR2 FVKESK. V shed 4 bases, J shed 6 bases, and the junction held 5 bases outside the gene matches. The CDR3 loop spans 14 amino acids.

The V and J genes are TRBV6-6 and TRBJ2-7; the match to TRBD1 covers 12 bases. The V gene end was trimmed by 5 bases and the J gene end by 2 bases; junction bases not matched to a gene: 4. The CDR3 runs 15 residues. CDR1 and CDR2 (germline): MNHNY, SVGAGI (reference sequence). CDR3 bases: TGTGCCAGCAGTACCGGGACAGGGGGCACCTACGAGCAGTACTTC. Protein sequence: CASSTGTGGTYEQYF.

This clone has just one count. The chain combines TRBV29-1 with TRBJ2-1; D possibly corresponds to TRBD1 (5 bases). Germline CDR1 SQVTM, CDR2 ANQGSEA. Deletions cut 4 bases from V and 7 bases from J, with 11 bases between. The length of the CDR3 is 12 residues. CDR3 amino acids: CSVGQLGNEQFF. CDR3 DNA: TGCAGCGTTGGACAGCTTGGGAATGAGCAGTTCTTC.

J is TRBJ2-5 and V is TRBV7-2; TRBD2 agrees at 8 bases. The CDR3 is 15 residues long. The V segment lost 8 bases and the J segment 9 bases; nucleotides outside the gene matches: 17. Germline lookup yields CDR1 SGHTA and CDR2 FQGNSA. The CDR3 nucleotides read TGTGCCAGCCAAAGAGGGGGTGGCCACGGGGGGGCCCAGTACTTC. This sequence encodes CASQRGGGHGGAQYF.

The chain links TRBV7-8 to TRBJ2-1, with 8 bases matching TRBD1. J gave up 8 bases and V 5 bases, and 2 bases lay outside the gene matches. The CDR3 spans 12 residues. Germline V gene data show CDR1 as SGHVS and CDR2 as FQNEAQ. Here the CDR3 DNA reads TGTGCCAGCAGCCCAGGGGGCCATGAGCAGTTCTTC. This codes for CASSPGGHEQFF.

The chain joins TRBV9 to TRBJ1-1; D is possibly TRBD1 (5 bases). Germline V gene data show CDR1 as SGDLS and CDR2 as YYNGEE. The length of the CDR3 is 14 residues. V lost 1 base to trimming and J lost 4 bases, with 11 bases between them. CDR3 DNA sequence: TGTGCCAGCAGCGTACAAGAGGGGAGCACTGAAGCTTTCTTT. This translates into CASSVQEGSTEAFF.

The sample holds a few counts of this clone. The chain uses TRBV4-1 and TRBJ1-3, with TRBD1 matching over 7 bases. The junction had 9 bases not matched to a gene; V was cut back by 3 bases and J by 4 bases. Per germline, CDR1 MGHRA and CDR2 YSYEKL. The CDR3 runs to 16 residues. The CDR3 DNA is TGCGCCAGCAGCCACCTAACAGGGGTAGTCGGAAACACCATATATTTT. It yields the protein CASSHLTGVVGNTIYF.

This chain connects TRBV11-2 to TRBJ1-3, with D perhaps matching TRBD1 (5 bases). Germline V CDR1 and CDR2: SGHAT, FQNNGV. The CDR3 sequence is 15 residues long. V lost 0 bases to trimming and J lost 5 bases, with 11 bases between them. This CDR3 is CASSLDLGPRNTIYF. CDR3 bases: TGTGCCAGCAGCTTAGATTTGGGGCCCCGAAACACCATATATTTT.

V usage is TRBV6-5 and J usage is TRBJ1-5; 11 bases line up with TRBD1. This CDR3 spans 14 amino acids. J lost 5 bases, V lost 7 bases, and 4 bases had no gene match. Per the germline V gene, CDR1 is MNHEY and CDR2 is SVGAGI. CDR3 region: CASKRTGGDQPQHF. CDR3 coding DNA: TGTGCCAGCAAAAGGACAGGGGGCGATCAGCCCCAGCATTTT.

The gene calls are TRBV19 and TRBJ1-1; weak D call: TRBD1 (6 bases). CDR1 is LNHDA and CDR2 is SQIVND in the germline V gene (reference sequence). The CDR3 is made up of 14 amino acids. V was clipped by 7 bases and J by 4 bases, with 16 bases between them. The CDR3 region is CASTIGGLGTEAFF. The CDR3, as DNA: TGTGCCAGTACTATTGGGGGCTTGGGCACTGAAGCTTTCTTT.

The chain has TRBV15 and TRBJ2-3; TRBD2 might be the D (6 bases). The ends were cut back, 1 base at V and 3 bases at J, with 14 bases in the middle. The length of the CDR3 is 16 residues. Germline CDR1 and CDR2: LNHNV and YYDKDF (reference sequence). CDR3 protein: CATSRGDGLATDTQYF. The CDR3 DNA sequence: TGTGCCACCAGCAGAGGGGATGGGCTAGCGACAGATACGCAGTATTTT.

This clone has more than one count but fewer than ten. This chain joins TRBV6-5 and TRBJ1-3; D remains ambiguous. Germline CDR1 and CDR2: MNHEY and SVGAGI. The CDR3 has 15 residues. V was shortened by 5 bases and J by 0 bases, with 11 bases between the two germline ends. The CDR3 DNA reads as TGTGCCAGCAGTAGGGTCGTACCCTCTGGAAACACCATATATTTT. Amino acid sequence: CASSRVVPSGNTIYF.

Relative to its sample, this clone is medium-sized. V is TRBV30 and J is TRBJ1-3; a weak D match, TRBD1 (6 bases). The CDR3 is made up of 15 amino acids. The germline V gene encodes CDR1 GTSNPN and CDR2 SVGIG (reference sequence). The germline V and J ends were trimmed by 5 bases and 1 base, with 15 bases remaining between them. CDR3 nucleotide sequence: TGTGCCTGGGCCCCGGGGGCCGCGTCTGGAAACACCATATATTTT. Its translation is CAWAPGAASGNTIYF.

The chain employs TRBV7-2 and TRBJ2-1; 11 positions agree with TRBD2. V was pared by 1 base and J by 9 bases, with 14 bases of the junction left unmatched. Germline CDR1 is SGHTA and CDR2 is FQGNSA. The length of the CDR3 is 18 residues. Here the CDR3 DNA reads TGTGCCAGCAGCTTAGATTACCCGGGTAGCGGGAGGGTAATTGAGCAGTTCTTC. Translation: CASSLDYPGSGRVIEQFF.

This clone was seen more than once but under ten times. This chain joins TRBV2 and TRBJ1-1; TRBD1 is a possible D gene (5 bases). Trimming took 8 bases from V and 1 from J, leaving 14 bases between them. This CDR3 contains 14 residues. In germline, CDR1 is SNHLY, CDR2 FYNNEI. The CDR3 loop is CASRQTTGNTEAFF. CDR3 bases: TGTGCCAGCCGCCAGACCACAGGGAACACTGAAGCTTTCTTT.

The chain uses TRBV6-8 and TRBJ1-2, with D unresolved. The CDR3 spans 15 residues. Germline values: CDR1 MNHGY, CDR2 SAAAGT. V shed 4 bases and J shed 7 bases, with 19 bases lying between them. The chain's CDR3 is CASSFPSGVSGGYTF. The CDR3, as DNA: TGTGCCAGCAGTTTTCCTAGCGGGGTTTCGGGTGGCTACACCTTC.

The chain recombines TRBV19 with TRBJ2-5; either TRBD1 or TRBD2 may supply D (6 bases each). Germline V gene data show CDR1 as LNHDA and CDR2 as SQIVND (reference sequence). This CDR3 comprises 16 residues. V was pared by 6 bases and J by 5 bases, with 22 bases between. The DNA for the CDR3 is TGTGCCAGTAGCCTCCTTAGGGGGGAAGGGGGTGAGACCCAGTACTTC. Protein: CASSLLRGEGGETQYF.